The clone carrying this T cell receptor beta chain came up a few times. The CDR3 loop spans 19 amino acids. Germline V gene lookup returns CDR1 SGHRS and CDR2 YFSETQ. J gave up 0 bases and V 0 bases, and 8 bases lay outside the gene matches. MiXCR, run by TCRdb on the RT-PCR reads, gives a single entry per CDR3 protein. The sample shows more than 550,000 distinct CDR3 sequences, around 11% of them seen only once. This entry comes from a study of response to subunit inactivated influenza vaccine. In addition, the sample was reused for a study of T cells expressing NK-cell markers. From that second work: 5'RACE template switching with UMIs generated TCR beta cDNA. Investigators obtained TCR beta repertoires from sorted CD3+CD56+NKG2C+, CD3+CD56+NKG2C- and CD3+CD56-NKG2C+ T cells.

Material: PBMCs from blood, obtained on the day of vaccination. The TCR sequence derives from a man aged 50 to 59 who received an inactivated influenza vaccine. This chain connects TRBV5-1 to TRBJ2-1; 11 nucleotides agree with TRBD2. CDR3 sequence: CASSLVGTSGASSYNEQFF. The CDR3 region has the DNA TGCGCCAGCAGCTTGGTAGGGACTAGCGGAGCTAGCTCCTACAATGAGCAGTTCTTC.